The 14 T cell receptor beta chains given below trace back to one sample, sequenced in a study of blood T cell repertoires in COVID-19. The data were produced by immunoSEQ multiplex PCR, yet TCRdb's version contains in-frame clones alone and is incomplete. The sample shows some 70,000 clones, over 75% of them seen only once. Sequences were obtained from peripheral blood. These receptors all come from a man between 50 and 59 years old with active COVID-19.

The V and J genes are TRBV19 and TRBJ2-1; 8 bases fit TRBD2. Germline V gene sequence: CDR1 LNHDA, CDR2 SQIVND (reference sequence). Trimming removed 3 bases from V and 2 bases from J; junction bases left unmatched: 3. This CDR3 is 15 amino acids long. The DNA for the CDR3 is TGTGCCAGTAGTATGGGCGGGAGGCCCTACAATGAGCAGTTCTTC. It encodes CASSMGGRPYNEQFF.

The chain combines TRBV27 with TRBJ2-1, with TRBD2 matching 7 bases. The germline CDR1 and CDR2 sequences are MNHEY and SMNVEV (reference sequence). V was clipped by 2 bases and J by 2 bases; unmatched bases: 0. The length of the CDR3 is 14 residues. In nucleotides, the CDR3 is TGTGCCAGCAGTTTAGCGGGGGCCTACAATGAGCAGTTCTTC. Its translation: CASSLAGAYNEQFF.

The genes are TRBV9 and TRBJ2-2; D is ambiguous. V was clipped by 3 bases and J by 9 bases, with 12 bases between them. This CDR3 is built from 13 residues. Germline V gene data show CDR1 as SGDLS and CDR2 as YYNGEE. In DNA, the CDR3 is TGTGCCAGCAGCGGGCAGCGCAGCTGGGAGCTGTTTTTT. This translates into CASSGQRSWELFF.

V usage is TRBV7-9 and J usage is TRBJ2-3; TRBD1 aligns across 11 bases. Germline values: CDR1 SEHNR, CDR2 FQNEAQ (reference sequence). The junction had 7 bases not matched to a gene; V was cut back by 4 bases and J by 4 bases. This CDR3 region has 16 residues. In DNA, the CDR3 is TGTGCCAGCAGCTCAGGACAGGGGGCTTTTGCAGATACGCAGTATTTT. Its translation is CASSSGQGAFADTQYF.

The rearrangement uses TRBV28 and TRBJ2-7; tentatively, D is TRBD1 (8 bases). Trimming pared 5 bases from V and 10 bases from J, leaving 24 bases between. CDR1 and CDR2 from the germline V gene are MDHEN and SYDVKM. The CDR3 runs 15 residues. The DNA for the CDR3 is TGTGCCAGCAGTCTGGACAGGGTGAACGGGAGGAAACAGTACTTC. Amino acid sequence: CASSLDRVNGRKQYF.

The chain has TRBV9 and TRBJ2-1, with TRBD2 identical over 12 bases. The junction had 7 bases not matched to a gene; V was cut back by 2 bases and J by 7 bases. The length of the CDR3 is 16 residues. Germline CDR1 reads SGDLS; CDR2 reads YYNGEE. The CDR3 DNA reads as TGTGCCAGCAGCGTTTCACTAGCGGGAGGTTGGAATGAGCAGTTCTTC. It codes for CASSVSLAGGWNEQFF.

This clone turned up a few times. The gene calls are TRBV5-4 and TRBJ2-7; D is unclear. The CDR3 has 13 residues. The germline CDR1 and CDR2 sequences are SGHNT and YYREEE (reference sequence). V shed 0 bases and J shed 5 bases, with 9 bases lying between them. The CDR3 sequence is CASSLDGSHEQYF. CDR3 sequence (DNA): TGTGCCAGCAGCTTGGATGGTAGCCACGAGCAGTACTTC.

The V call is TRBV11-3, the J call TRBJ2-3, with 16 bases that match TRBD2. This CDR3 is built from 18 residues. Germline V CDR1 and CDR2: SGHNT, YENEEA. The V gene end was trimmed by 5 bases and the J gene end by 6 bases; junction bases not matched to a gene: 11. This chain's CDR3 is CASSTGLAGGPGMDTQYF. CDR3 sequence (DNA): TGTGCCAGCAGCACGGGACTAGCGGGAGGGCCGGGTATGGATACGCAGTATTTT.

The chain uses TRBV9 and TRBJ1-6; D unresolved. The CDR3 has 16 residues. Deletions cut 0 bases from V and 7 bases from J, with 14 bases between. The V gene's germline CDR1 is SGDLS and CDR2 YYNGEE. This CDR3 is CASSVEYGPGNSPLHF. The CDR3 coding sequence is TGTGCCAGCAGCGTAGAATATGGCCCGGGGAATTCACCCCTCCACTTT.

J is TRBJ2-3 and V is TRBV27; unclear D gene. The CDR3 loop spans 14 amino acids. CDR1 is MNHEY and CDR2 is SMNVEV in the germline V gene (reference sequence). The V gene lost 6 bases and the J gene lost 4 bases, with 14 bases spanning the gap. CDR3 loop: CASSYSGLADTQYF. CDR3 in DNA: TGTGCCAGCAGCTACTCTGGGCTCGCAGATACGCAGTATTTT.

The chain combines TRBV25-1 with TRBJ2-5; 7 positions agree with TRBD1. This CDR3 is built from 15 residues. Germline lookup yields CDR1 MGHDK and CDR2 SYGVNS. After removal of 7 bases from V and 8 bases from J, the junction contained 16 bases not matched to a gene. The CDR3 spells CASTPTWDSPPTQYF. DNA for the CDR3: TGTGCCAGCACTCCTACCTGGGACAGCCCACCTACCCAGTACTTC.

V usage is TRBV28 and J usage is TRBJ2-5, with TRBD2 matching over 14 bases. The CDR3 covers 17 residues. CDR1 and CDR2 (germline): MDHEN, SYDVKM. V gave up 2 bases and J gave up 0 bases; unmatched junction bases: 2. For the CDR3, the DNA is TGTGCCAGCAGTTTAGGACTAGCGGGGGGTTACCAAGAGACCCAGTACTTC. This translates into CASSLGLAGGYQETQYF. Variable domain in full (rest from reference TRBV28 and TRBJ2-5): DVKVTQSSRYLVKRTGEKVFLECVQDMDHENMFWYRQDPGLGLRLIYFSYDVKMKEKGDIPEGYSVSREKKERFSLILESASTNQTSMYLCASSLGLAGGYQETQYFGPGTRLLVL.

CDR3 bases: TGTGCCAGCAGCCTCCTCGGACAGGGTAGGGCAGATACGCAGTATTTT. Amino acid sequence: CASSLLGQGRADTQYF. The chain links TRBV7-3 to TRBJ2-3; TRBD1 matches 8 bases. Germline values: CDR1 SGHTA, CDR2 FQGTGA. The CDR3 is 16 amino acids. J was trimmed by 4 bases and V by 5 bases; bases with no gene match: 11.

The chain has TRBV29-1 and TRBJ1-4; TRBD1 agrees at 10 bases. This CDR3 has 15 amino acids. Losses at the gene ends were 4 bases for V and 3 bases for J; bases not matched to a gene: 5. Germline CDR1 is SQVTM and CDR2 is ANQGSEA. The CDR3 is CSVAGTGVPNEKLFF. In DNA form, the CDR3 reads TGCAGCGTTGCCGGGACAGGGGTTCCTAATGAAAAACTGTTTTTT.